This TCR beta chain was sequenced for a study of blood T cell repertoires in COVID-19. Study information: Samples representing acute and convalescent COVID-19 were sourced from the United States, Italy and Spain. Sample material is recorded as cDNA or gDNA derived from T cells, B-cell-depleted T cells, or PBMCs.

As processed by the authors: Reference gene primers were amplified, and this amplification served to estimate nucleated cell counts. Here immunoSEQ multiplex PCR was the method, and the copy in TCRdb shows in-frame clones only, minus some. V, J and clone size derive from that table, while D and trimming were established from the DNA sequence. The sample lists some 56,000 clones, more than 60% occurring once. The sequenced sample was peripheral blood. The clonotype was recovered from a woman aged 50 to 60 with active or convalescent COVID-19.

Here the CDR3 DNA reads TGTGCCAGCAGCCCACCGGGACAGGATTTCTACGAGCAGTACTTC. This sequence encodes CASSPPGQDFYEQYF. The chain combines TRBV5-4 with TRBJ2-7; 8 nucleotides agree with TRBD1. The V gene's germline CDR1 is SGHNT and CDR2 YYREEE (reference sequence). V lost 4 bases and J lost 3; bases outside the gene matches: 9. The CDR3 loop spans 15 amino acids.